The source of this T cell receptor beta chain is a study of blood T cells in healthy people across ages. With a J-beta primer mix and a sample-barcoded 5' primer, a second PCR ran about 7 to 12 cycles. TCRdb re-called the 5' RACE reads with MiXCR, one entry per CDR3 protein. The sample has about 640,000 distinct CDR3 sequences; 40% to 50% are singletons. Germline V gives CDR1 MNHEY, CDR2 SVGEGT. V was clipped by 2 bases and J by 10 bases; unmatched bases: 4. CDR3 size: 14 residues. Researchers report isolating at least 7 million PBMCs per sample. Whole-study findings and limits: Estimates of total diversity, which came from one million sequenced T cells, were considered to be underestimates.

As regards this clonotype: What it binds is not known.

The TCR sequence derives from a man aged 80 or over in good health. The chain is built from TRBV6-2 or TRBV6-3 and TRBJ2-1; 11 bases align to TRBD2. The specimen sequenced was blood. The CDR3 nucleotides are TGTGCCAGCAGTTACGGGCTAGCGGGAGGAGAGCAGTTCTTC. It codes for CASSYGLAGGEQFF.